These 5 T cell receptor beta chains were sequenced from one sample in a study of beta chain features in type 1 diabetes. Notes on the study in general: Shortening of TCRB CDR3s, moderate but significant, appeared in all four CD4+ subsets of Type 1 diabetes patients.

No cognate antigen is known for these TCRs. All of the isolated RNA was reverse transcribed, so expressed TCRB transcripts were sequenced. Clones were read by immunoSEQ multiplex PCR, and TCRdb kept only the in-frame ones, dropping some. The sample lists some 240,000 clones; 16% were seen once. What was sequenced was naive CD4+ T cells from blood. Source of these receptors: a man aged 30 to 39 with type 1 diabetes.

The rearrangement links TRBV30 to TRBJ2-3, with 11 bases matching TRBD2. The ends lost 5 bases at V and 3 bases at J; junction bases unmatched: 10. Germline V lookup: CDR1 GTSNPN, CDR2 SVGIG (reference sequence). CDR3 length: 16 residues. The CDR3 loop reads CAWLAGGPIWTDTQYF. The CDR3 DNA reads as TGTGCCTGGTTAGCGGGAGGGCCTATTTGGACAGATACGCAGTATTTT.

This chain uses TRBV4-1 with TRBJ2-5; D ambiguous. This CDR3 has 12 residues. V was trimmed by 2 bases and J by 4 bases, leaving 5 bases between them. Germline CDR1 MGHRA, CDR2 YSYEKL. The CDR3 protein is CASSQLSETQYF. The DNA of the CDR3 is TGCGCCAGCAGCCAACTCTCAGAGACCCAGTACTTC.

The table lists this clone with a few counts. The CDR3 DNA reads as TGCGCCAGCAGCCAAGAAGGGACTCCCTACAATGAGCAGTTCTTC. It specifies CASSQEGTPYNEQFF. The rearrangement links TRBV4-3 to TRBJ2-1, with a possible D match to TRBD2 (6 bases). The CDR3 has 15 residues. Trimming pared 0 bases from V and 2 bases from J, leaving 8 bases between. Germline CDR1 LGHNA, CDR2 YSLEER.

In this sample, this clone turned up a few times. V usage is TRBV29-1 and J usage is TRBJ1-1, with D unclear. V lost 7 bases and J 1 base, leaving 16 bases between the germline ends. This CDR3 has 14 residues. The germline V gene has CDR1 SQVTM and CDR2 ANQGSEA. The CDR3 DNA is TGCAGCGGAGGCTTAATGACGGGGAACACTGAAGCTTTCTTT. Its protein is CSGGLMTGNTEAFF.

J is TRBJ2-2 and V is TRBV14, with no clear D. This CDR3 is 15 amino acids long. Trimming took off 4 bases at V and 1 base at J, with 10 bases between the two ends. The V gene's germline CDR1 is SGHDN and CDR2 FVKESK. The CDR3 coding sequence is TGTGCCAGCAGCCGAATTTCGCAGAACACCGGGGAGCTGTTTTTT. Protein: CASSRISQNTGELFF. The entire variable domain, with the rest obtained from reference TRBV14 and TRBJ2-2, is as follows: EAGVTQFPSHSVIEKGQTVTLRCDPISGHDNLYWYRRVMGKEIKFLLHFVKESKQDESGMPNNRFLAERTGGTYSTLKVQPAELEDSGVYFCASSRISQNTGELFFGEGSRLTVL.